The entry that follows covers one T cell receptor (beta chain) sequence. The sample is drawn from a study of technical replicates of blood from a handful of donors. TCRdb keeps only in-frame clones here, not all; method: immunoSEQ multiplex PCR. There are about 82,000 clones in the sample; under 96% occur only once, and approximately 0.41% lies in the top ten. Germline-derived CDR1 and CDR2 are MNHNS and SASEGT. V lost 8 bases, J lost 10 bases, and 14 bases lay in between. CDR3 length: 11 residues. This clonotype was obtained from a human donor in good health. The J gene is TRBJ1-1, the V gene TRBV6-1; a weak D match, TRBD1 (5 bases). The sample taken for sequencing was T cells isolated from PBMCs. The CDR3 bases are TGTGCCAGCGGGCCAGGGTACTCAGCTTTCTTT. Translation gives CASGPGYSAFF.